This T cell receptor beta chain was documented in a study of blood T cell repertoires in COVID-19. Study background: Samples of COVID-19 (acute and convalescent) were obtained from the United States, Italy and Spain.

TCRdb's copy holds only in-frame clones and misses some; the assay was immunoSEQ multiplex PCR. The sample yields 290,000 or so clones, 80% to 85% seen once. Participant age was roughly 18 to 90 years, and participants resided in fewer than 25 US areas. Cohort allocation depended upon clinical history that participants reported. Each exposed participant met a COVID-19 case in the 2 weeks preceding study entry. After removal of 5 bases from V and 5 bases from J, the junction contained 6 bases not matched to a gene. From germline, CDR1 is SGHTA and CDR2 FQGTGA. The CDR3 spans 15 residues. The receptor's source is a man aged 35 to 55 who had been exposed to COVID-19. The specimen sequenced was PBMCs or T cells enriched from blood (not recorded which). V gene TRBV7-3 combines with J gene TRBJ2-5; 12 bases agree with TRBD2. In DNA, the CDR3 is TGTGCCAGCAGCCCTAGCGGGAGGGCCGGCGAGACCCAGTACTTC. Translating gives CASSPSGRAGETQYF.